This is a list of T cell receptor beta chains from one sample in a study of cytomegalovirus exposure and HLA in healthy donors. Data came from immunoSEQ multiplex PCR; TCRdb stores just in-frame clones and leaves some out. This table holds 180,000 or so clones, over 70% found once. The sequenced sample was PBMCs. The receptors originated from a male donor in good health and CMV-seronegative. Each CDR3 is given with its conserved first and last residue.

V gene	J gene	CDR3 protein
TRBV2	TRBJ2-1	CASRRGTSGYNEQFF
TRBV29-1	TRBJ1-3	CSGQYDSGNTIYF
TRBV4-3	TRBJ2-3	CASSQDYGLFTDTQYF
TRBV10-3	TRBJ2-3	CAISDPGLRMDTQYF
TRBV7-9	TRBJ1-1	CASSGISTGANTEAFF
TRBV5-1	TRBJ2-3	CASSLVPSPNTDTQYF
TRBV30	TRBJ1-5	CAWATGTSGPQHF
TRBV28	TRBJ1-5	CASSLDRLRSNQPQHF
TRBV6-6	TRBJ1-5	CASSYGREGSNQPQHF
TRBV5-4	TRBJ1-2	CASRSGGDYGYTF
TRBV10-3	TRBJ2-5	CAISEQEGPSWDQYF
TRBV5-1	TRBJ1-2	CASGSDRDTMNGYTF
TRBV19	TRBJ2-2	CASNRQGDTGELFF
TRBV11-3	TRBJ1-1	CASSWAFGTEAFF
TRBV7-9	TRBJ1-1	CASSPQGARSAFF
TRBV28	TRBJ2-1	CASSLPRRRNEQFF
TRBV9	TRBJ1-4	CASSVEDRGWEKLFF
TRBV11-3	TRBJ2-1	CASSQTVGEQFF
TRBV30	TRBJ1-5	CAWSITGFSQPQHF
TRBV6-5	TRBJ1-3	CASGYGGASGNTIYF
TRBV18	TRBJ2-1	CASSPGQNNEQFF
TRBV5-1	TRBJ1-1	CASSLGQGQSRAFF
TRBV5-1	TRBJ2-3	CASSPRGTGTDTQYF
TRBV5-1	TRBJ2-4	CASSLVQGRDIQYF
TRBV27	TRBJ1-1	CASSLGHMNTEAFF
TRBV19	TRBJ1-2	CASSLQGPSFIYGYTF
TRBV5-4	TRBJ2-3	CASSLMGRLAGRTDTQYF
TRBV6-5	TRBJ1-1	CASSYSAGITEAFF
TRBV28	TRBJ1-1	CASSHGGGFTEAFF
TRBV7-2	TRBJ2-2	CASSLAAGRDTGELFF
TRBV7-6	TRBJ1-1	CASSQDGTGATEAFF
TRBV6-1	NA	CASCSGPGASYEQYF
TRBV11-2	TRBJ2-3	CASRPDEGTDTQYF
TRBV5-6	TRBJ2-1	CASSFGTSLMNEQFF
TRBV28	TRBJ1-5	CASRYGGRSNQPQHF
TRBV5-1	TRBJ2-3	CVSRSRGSSSTDTQYF
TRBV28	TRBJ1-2	CASSLAGRNYGYTF
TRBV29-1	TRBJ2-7	CSGADRGEREQYF
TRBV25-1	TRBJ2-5	CASSAQETQYF
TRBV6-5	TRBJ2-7	CASSQMSGGAGEQYF
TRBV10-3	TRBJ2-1	CAIGGGGTLREQFF
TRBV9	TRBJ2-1	CASSVVSGRGYNEQFF
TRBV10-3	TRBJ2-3	CAISEQREDTDTQYF
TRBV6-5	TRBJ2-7	CASSRRTGQPYEQYF
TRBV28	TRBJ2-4	CASSRTGVDKNIQYF
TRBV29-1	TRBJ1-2	CSVAGAQGEYGYTF
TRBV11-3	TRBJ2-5	CASSQRGTGRRQETQYF
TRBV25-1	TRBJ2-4	CASSDSGAKNIQYF
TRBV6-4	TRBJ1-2	CASSDLDRDVRYGYTF
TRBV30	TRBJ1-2	CAWSRKQGSYGYTF
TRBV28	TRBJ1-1	CASSQGSGTEAFF
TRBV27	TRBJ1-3	CASGSFSRSGNTIYF
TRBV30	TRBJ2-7	CAWSSGQGGHEQYF